The text below deals with one TCR beta chain. What it binds is unknown. Germline V gene lookup returns CDR1 SGHTA and CDR2 FQGTGA. This CDR3 region has 15 residues. V was pared by 2 bases and J by 5 bases, with 13 bases between. These data belong to a study of cytomegalovirus exposure and HLA in healthy donors. The PCR had 60 Vbeta and 13 Jbeta primers. Sequencing was performed with immunoSEQ multiplex PCR; in TCRdb, only in-frame clones are kept and a portion is missing. The top ten clones hold under 3.5% of a sample with around 99,000 clones, roughly 82% of them seen once. Notes on the study in general: Available immune exposure information was restricted to CMV serostatus only. V segments that were indistinguishable, TRBV6-2 and TRBV6-3 among them, were omitted from analysis.

The gene calls are TRBV7-3 and TRBJ2-1; the D gene is possibly TRBD2 (5 bases). This clonotype originated in a young man in good health and CMV-seropositive. The sample comprised PBMCs. CDR3 nucleotide sequence: TGTGCCAGCAGCTTAGGACCGGGGTTCAACAATGAGCAGTTCTTC. It is translated as CASSLGPGFNNEQFF.